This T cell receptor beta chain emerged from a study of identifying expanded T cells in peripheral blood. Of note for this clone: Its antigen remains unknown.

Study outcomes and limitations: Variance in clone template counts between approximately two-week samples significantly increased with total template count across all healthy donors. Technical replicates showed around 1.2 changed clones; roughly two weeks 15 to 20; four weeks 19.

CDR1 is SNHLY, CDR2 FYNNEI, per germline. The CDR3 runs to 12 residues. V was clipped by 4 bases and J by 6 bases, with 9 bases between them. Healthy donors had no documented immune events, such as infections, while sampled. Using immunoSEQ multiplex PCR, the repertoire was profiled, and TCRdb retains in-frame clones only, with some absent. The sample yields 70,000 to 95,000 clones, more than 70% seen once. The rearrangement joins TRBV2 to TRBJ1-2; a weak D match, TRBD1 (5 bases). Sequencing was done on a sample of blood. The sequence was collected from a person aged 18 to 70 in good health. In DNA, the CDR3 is TGTGCCAGCAGTGTGATGGGGGATGGCTACACCTTC. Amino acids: CASSVMGDGYTF.